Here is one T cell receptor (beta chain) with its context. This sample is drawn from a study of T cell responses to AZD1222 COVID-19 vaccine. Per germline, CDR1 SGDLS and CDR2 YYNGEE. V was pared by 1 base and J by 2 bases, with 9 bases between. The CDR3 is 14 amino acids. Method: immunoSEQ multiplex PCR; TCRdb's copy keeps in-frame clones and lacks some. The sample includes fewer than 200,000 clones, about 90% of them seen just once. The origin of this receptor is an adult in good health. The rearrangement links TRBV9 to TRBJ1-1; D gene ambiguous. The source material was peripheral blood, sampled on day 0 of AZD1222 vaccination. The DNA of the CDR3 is TGTGCCAGCAGCGTAAGCCAAATTAACACTGAAGCTTTCTTT. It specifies CASSVSQINTEAFF.